A single sample gave rise to the 18 T cell receptor beta chains below, sequenced in a study of CD8+ T cells in alopecia areata. Documented treatment: oral pan-JAK inhibitor, 5-10 mg twice daily. RNA was isolated and reverse transcribed to cDNA, the sequencing template. Clones were sequenced by immunoSEQ multiplex PCR, and TCRdb holds only the in-frame ones, with some missing. The sample records some 120,000 clones, around 63% being singletons. The starting material was CD4+ T cells sorted from blood, obtained at week 4, from a patient treated with tofacitinib. The source is a human donor with alopecia areata.

The genes are TRBV5-1 and TRBJ2-7, with 7 bases lining up with TRBD1. The junction had 3 bases not matched to a gene; V was cut back by 4 bases and J by 5 bases. Germline V lookup: CDR1 SGHRS, CDR2 YFSETQ. This CDR3 has 12 residues. The chain's CDR3 is CASSPDRDEQYF. CDR3 coding DNA: TGCGCCAGCAGCCCTGACAGGGACGAGCAGTACTTC.

The chain employs TRBV25-1 and TRBJ1-5; maybe TRBD1 (5 bases). V lost 0 bases and J lost 3, with 6 bases in between. From germline, CDR1 is MGHDK and CDR2 SYGVNS. The CDR3 extends over 14 amino acids. Written as DNA, the CDR3 is TGTGCCAGCAGTGAATACAGGGACAATCAGCCCCAGCATTTT. Its translation: CASSEYRDNQPQHF.

The genes are TRBV6-5 and TRBJ1-6, with D perhaps TRBD1 (6 bases). Germline assignment: CDR1 MNHEY and CDR2 SVGAGI. This CDR3 is built from 14 residues. V was cut by 9 bases and J by 0 bases, with 9 bases left in between. As DNA, the CDR3 is TGTGCCAGTGCAGGGGTCTCCTATAATTCACCCCTCCACTTT. Its translation is CASAGVSYNSPLHF.

The chain joins TRBV4-1 to TRBJ2-7, with 8 nucleotides matching TRBD2. CDR3 size: 16 residues. From germline, CDR1 is MGHRA and CDR2 YSYEKL. The junction had 11 bases not matched to a gene; V was cut back by 4 bases and J by 3 bases. This CDR3 is CASSLPPGTRVYEQYF. The CDR3 DNA sequence: TGCGCCAGCAGCCTTCCACCCGGGACTAGGGTCTACGAGCAGTACTTC.

The chain carries TRBV28 and TRBJ2-7; either TRBD1 or TRBD2 may fit D (5 bases each). The CDR3 covers 14 residues. CDR1 is MDHEN and CDR2 is SYDVKM in the germline V gene. V was trimmed by 7 bases and J by 7 bases, leaving 20 bases between them. The CDR3 DNA reads TGTGCCAGCACCGAGGGGAACGGACTGAGGGAGCAGTACTTC. It encodes CASTEGNGLREQYF.

The rearrangement joins TRBV30 to TRBJ2-7, with 7 bases matching TRBD2. The CDR3 length is 14 residues. With 8 bases clipped from V and 4 bases from J, the junction kept 14 bases outside the gene matches. Germline CDR1 reads GTSNPN; CDR2 reads SVGIG (reference sequence). The CDR3 spells CAAHVGGLVYEQYF. As DNA, the CDR3 is TGTGCCGCCCACGTTGGTGGACTAGTGTACGAGCAGTACTTC.

The V call is TRBV10-3, the J call TRBJ2-3; D gene ambiguous. Germline loops: CDR1 ENHRY, CDR2 SYGVKD. There are 17 residues in the CDR3. The V end was cut by 6 bases, the J end by 2 bases, with 21 bases between. In DNA, the CDR3 is TGTGCCATCAGCGAGCCCGACCGTTCATGGGACACAGATACGCAGTATTTT. Its translation is CAISEPDRSWDTDTQYF.

V usage is TRBV7-2 and J usage is TRBJ2-7; TRBD2 agrees at 10 bases. This CDR3 has 15 amino acids. V dropped 6 bases and J dropped 2; count of bases not matched to a gene: 7. Germline assignment: CDR1 SGHTA and CDR2 FQGNSA. This chain's CDR3 is CASSQGLADTYEQYF. The CDR3 bases are TGTGCCAGCAGTCAAGGACTAGCGGACACCTACGAGCAGTACTTC.

The chain is built from TRBV30 and TRBJ1-2, with D possibly matching TRBD1 (5 bases). The V end was cut by 1 base, the J end by 8 bases, with 11 bases between. Per germline, CDR1 GTSNPN and CDR2 SVGIG (reference sequence). This CDR3 comprises 12 residues. CDR3 sequence: CAWSATSGGYTF. The CDR3 DNA reads as TGTGCCTGGAGTGCGACATCAGGGGGCTACACCTTC. The entire variable domain, with the rest obtained from reference TRBV30 and TRBJ1-2, is as follows: SQTIHQWPATLVQPVGSPLSLECTVEGTSNPNLYWYRQAAGRGLQLLFYSVGIGQISSEVPQNLSASRPQDRQFILSSKKLLLSDSGFYLCAWSATSGGYTFGSGTRLTVV.

The V and J genes are TRBV2 and TRBJ1-4; D unresolved. CDR3 length equals 16 residues. V was cut by 6 bases and J by 0 bases, with 14 bases left in between. From germline, CDR1 is SNHLY and CDR2 FYNNEI. The CDR3 protein is CASRNRLSATNEKLFF. The CDR3, as DNA: TGTGCCAGCAGGAACAGATTATCTGCAACTAATGAAAAACTGTTTTTT.

J is TRBJ2-7 and V is TRBV27; 9 bases agree with TRBD1. The CDR3 loop spans 14 amino acids. Germline trimming cut 7 bases from V and 6 bases from J; bases unmatched to any gene: 10. Germline V CDR1 and CDR2: MNHEY, SMNVEV (reference sequence). The CDR3 here is CASIGWGQGGEQYF. DNA of the CDR3: TGTGCCAGCATCGGATGGGGACAGGGAGGCGAGCAGTACTTC.

The chain couples TRBV29-1 to TRBJ2-7, with D maybe TRBD2 (7 bases). V was pared by 4 bases and J by 5 bases, with 15 bases between. The V gene's germline CDR1 is SQVTM and CDR2 ANQGSEA. The CDR3 covers 13 residues. CDR3 DNA sequence: TGCAGCGTTGTTAAAGGGGGGGGCCACGAGCAGTACTTC. It codes for CSVVKGGGHEQYF.

The chain is built from TRBV5-1 and TRBJ2-5; D is ambiguous. The CDR3 contains 13 residues. The germline gives CDR1 SGHRS, CDR2 YFSETQ. V lost 1 base to trimming and J lost 2 bases, with 6 bases between them. The CDR3 protein is CASSLIGQETQYF. The CDR3 DNA reads TGCGCCAGCAGCTTGATTGGACAAGAGACCCAGTACTTC.

The chain combines TRBV25-1 with TRBJ1-2; D remains ambiguous. The CDR3 sequence is 13 residues long. CDR1 and CDR2 (germline): MGHDK, SYGVNS. V was clipped by 3 bases and J by 2 bases, with 7 bases between them. Written as DNA, the CDR3 is TGTGCCAGCAGTGACCGGCGGAACTATGGCTACACCTTC. It encodes CASSDRRNYGYTF.

This chain links TRBV4-1 with TRBJ1-2; 7 bases are a match to TRBD1. The germline CDR1 and CDR2 sequences are MGHRA and YSYEKL. Trimming cost V 3 bases and J 4 bases; bases outside gene matches: 5. This CDR3 spans 14 amino acids. CDR3 in DNA: TGCGCCAGCAGCCAGGAAACAGGGGTCTATGGCTACACCTTC. It is translated as CASSQETGVYGYTF.

This clone was found a few times. The chain recombines TRBV9 with TRBJ1-6, with D maybe TRBD1 (6 bases). In germline, CDR1 is SGDLS, CDR2 YYNGEE. Trimming removed 3 bases from V and 11 bases from J, with 18 bases in between. This CDR3 comprises 15 residues. The CDR3 loop is CASSGKTGNSPPLHF. In nucleotides, the CDR3 is TGTGCCAGCAGCGGAAAAACAGGGAACAGTCCACCCCTCCACTTT.

The gene calls are TRBV5-4 and TRBJ1-5; D is possibly TRBD1 (5 bases). The CDR3 is 14 residues long. Looked up from germline, CDR1 is SGHNT and CDR2 is YYREEE (reference sequence). Trimming pared 0 bases from V and 6 bases from J, leaving 10 bases between. The CDR3 DNA follows: TGTGCCAGCAGCTTGGCCGGGGGTGCTCAGCCCCAGCATTTT. Amino acids: CASSLAGGAQPQHF.

V is TRBV7-3 and J is TRBJ2-3, with D perhaps TRBD2 (6 bases). Trimming pared 3 bases from V and 2 bases from J, leaving 12 bases between. This CDR3 is built from 15 residues. Germline loops: CDR1 SGHTA, CDR2 FQGTGA. In DNA, the CDR3 is TGTGCCAGCAGCTTCGTCGGGACTGACACAGATACGCAGTATTTT. Translation: CASSFVGTDTDTQYF.